The 31 T cell receptor beta chains below were found in one sample sequenced in a study of T cell repertoires in cytomegalovirus infection. Via MiXCR, TCRdb re-called the reads, giving one row per CDR3 protein. The sample yields a few hundred thousand distinct CDR3 sequences, around 13% seen once. What was sequenced was PBMCs. Receptors originate from a human donor in good health (CMV status not recorded). Some clones in this sample may be carry-over from other donors' samples.

The chain employs TRBV28 and TRBJ2-7; D unclear. Germline CDR1 reads MDHEN; CDR2 reads SYDVKM. V was pared by 5 bases and J by 7 bases, with 27 bases between. The CDR3 has 17 amino acids. Written as DNA, the CDR3 is TGTGCCAGCAGTCCCCGGCTTACCCCGGACCCCTCAGGAGAGCAGTACTTC. Protein sequence: CASSPRLTPDPSGEQYF.

This clonotype has at least ten counts. The chain has TRBV19 and TRBJ1-1; TRBD1 might be the D (6 bases). Germline V gene lookup returns CDR1 LNHDA and CDR2 SQIVND (reference sequence). Trimming took 5 bases from V and 0 from J, leaving 22 bases between them. The CDR3 runs to 18 residues. In DNA form, the CDR3 reads TGTGCCAGTAGTCCCCGCGGAGCGGGGGCTTGGATGAACACTGAAGCTTTCTTT. It encodes CASSPRGAGAWMNTEAFF.

The rearrangement links TRBV7-9 to TRBJ1-2, with D possibly TRBD1 on 6 matching bases. Deletions cut 3 bases from V and 0 bases from J, with 8 bases between. The germline CDR1 and CDR2 sequences are SEHNR and FQNEAQ (reference sequence). The CDR3 runs 14 residues. The CDR3 spells CASSLDSTNYGYTF. The CDR3 region has the DNA TGTGCCAGCAGCTTGGACAGTACTAACTATGGCTACACCTTC. Combining the CDR3 with reference TRBV7-9 and TRBJ1-2 gives the whole variable domain DTGVSQNPRHKITKRGQNVTFRCDPISEHNRLYWYRQTLGQGPEFLTYFQNEAQLEKSRLLSDRFSAERPKGSFSTLEIQRTEQGDSAMYLCASSLDSTNYGYTFGSGTRLTVV.

This clonotype was counted ten times or more. The chain carries TRBV5-4 and TRBJ2-5, with D possibly being TRBD2 (7 bases). CDR1 and CDR2 from the germline V gene are SGHNT and YYREEE (reference sequence). The CDR3 covers 12 residues. V was pared by 7 bases and J by 4 bases, with 11 bases between. CDR3 nucleotides: TGTGCCAGCGGGGGGGGCGGAGAGACCCAGTACTTC. As protein: CASGGGGETQYF.

This clonotype was observed a handful of times. This chain joins TRBV10-3 and TRBJ2-5; no firm D call. The V gene lost 2 bases and the J gene lost 5 bases, with 6 bases spanning the gap. The germline V gene has CDR1 ENHRY and CDR2 SYGVKD. This CDR3 has 12 residues. CDR3 sequence reads: CAISEIPETQYF. Here the CDR3 DNA reads TGTGCCATCAGTGAGATACCGGAGACCCAGTACTTC.

V usage is TRBV25-1 and J usage is TRBJ1-1, with 7 bases that match TRBD1. With 8 bases clipped from V and 0 bases from J, the junction kept 6 bases outside the gene matches. Germline CDR1 is MGHDK and CDR2 is SYGVNS. This CDR3 region has 14 residues. CDR3 sequence: CASRRDSLNTEAFF. The CDR3 DNA sequence: TGTGCCAGCCGACGGGACAGCTTGAACACTGAAGCTTTCTTT.

This clonotype was seen only a few times. Here the CDR3 reads CSAPQLGDRAEAFF. In DNA, the CDR3 is TGCAGTGCTCCCCAACTAGGGGATAGAGCTGAAGCTTTCTTT. The V call is TRBV20-1, the J call TRBJ1-1; weak D call: TRBD1 (5 bases). Germline V gives CDR1 DFQATT, CDR2 SNEGSKA (reference sequence). This CDR3 has 14 residues. The V and J ends lost 5 bases and 6 bases respectively, with 19 bases between them.

CDR3 nucleotides: TGTGCCAGCAGCCCCGGACAGGTTCCCTCCTACGAGCAGTACTTC. Its protein is CASSPGQVPSYEQYF. The chain carries TRBV12-3 or TRBV12-4 and TRBJ2-7; 7 bases fit TRBD1. The CDR3 runs 15 residues. J gave up 0 bases and V 6 bases, and 8 bases lay outside the gene matches.

This clonotype was found a few times. The chain uses TRBV5-5 and TRBJ2-3; D may be TRBD1 or TRBD2 (5 bases each). The V end was cut by 0 bases, the J end by 5 bases, with 13 bases between. Germline V CDR1 and CDR2: SGHKS, YYEKEE (reference sequence). This CDR3 spans 15 amino acids. The CDR3 nucleotides are TGTGCCAGCAGCTTGGTGCCGGGGCCTGAAGATACGCAGTATTTT. Its translation: CASSLVPGPEDTQYF.

In regard to this clonotype: A much larger clone lies one base from this, so it may be a read error. The chain links TRBV6-2 or TRBV6-3 to TRBJ2-2, with no clear D. The germline V gene has CDR1 MNHEY and CDR2 SVGEGT. The length of the CDR3 is 18 residues. The ends were cut back, 6 bases at V and 4 bases at J, with 24 bases in the middle. CDR3 sequence reads: CASSHPLGRIPTTGELFF. In nucleotides, the CDR3 is TGTGCCAGCAGCCACCCTCTTGGACGCATACCGACCACCGGGGAGCTGTTTTTT.

This clonotype was recorded at least ten times. The rearrangement links TRBV7-9 to TRBJ2-5; 9 nucleotides line up with TRBD1. J lost 5 bases, V lost 6 bases, and 4 bases had no gene match. The CDR3 sequence is 13 residues long. In germline, CDR1 is SEHNR, CDR2 FQNEAQ (reference sequence). The CDR3 loop is CASRTGGEETQYF. Here the CDR3 DNA reads TGTGCCAGCAGAACAGGGGGCGAGGAGACCCAGTACTTC.

The chain combines TRBV28 with TRBJ1-2; 8 bases are a match to TRBD1. This CDR3 region has 17 residues. V was pared by 5 bases and J by 1 base, with 12 bases of the junction left unmatched. Germline V lookup: CDR1 MDHEN, CDR2 SYDVKM. The CDR3 sequence is CASSPRTGTSFNYGYTF. CDR3 in DNA: TGTGCCAGCAGTCCGAGGACAGGGACCTCCTTTAACTATGGCTACACCTTC.

With regard to this clonotype: A much larger clone differs by one base, so this may be a read error. This sequence joins TRBV27 and TRBJ2-5; D unclear. The CDR3 sequence is 12 residues long. CDR1 is MNHEY and CDR2 is SMNVEV in the germline V gene (reference sequence). CDR3 coding DNA: TGTGCCAACAGTTCCCTCCTTGAGAAAGTTGTGTTC. Its translation: CANSSLLEKVVF.

A few counts support this clonotype. This rearrangement joins TRBV18 to TRBJ2-3, with TRBD1 as a possible D gene (6 bases). Germline-derived CDR1 and CDR2 are KGHSH and LQKENI. There are 16 residues in the CDR3. Trimming stripped 3 bases from V and 3 bases from J, with 16 bases between. CDR3 amino acids: CASSPNGQGTTDTQYF. CDR3 bases: TGTGCCAGCTCACCCAATGGACAAGGGACAACAGATACGCAGTATTTT. Full variable domain (outside the CDR3, taken from reference TRBV18 and TRBJ2-3): NAGVMQNPRHLVRRRGQEARLRCSPMKGHSHVYWYRQLPEEGLKFMVYLQKENIIDESGMPKERFSAEFPKEGPSILRIQQVVRGDSAAYFCASSPNGQGTTDTQYFGPGTRLTVL.

This clonotype was counted between two and nine times. The J gene is TRBJ2-7, the V gene TRBV15; possible D gene TRBD1, 5 bases. Trimming shortened V by 1 base and J by 1 base, and 11 bases separated the two germline ends. This CDR3 region has 15 residues. CDR1 and CDR2 (germline): LNHNV, YYDKDF (reference sequence). CDR3 region: CATSRVFDRSYEQYF. CDR3 nucleotide sequence: TGTGCCACCAGCAGAGTGTTCGACAGATCCTACGAGCAGTACTTC.

The V gene is TRBV20-1, the J gene TRBJ2-7, with unresolved D. The V gene lost 1 base and the J gene lost 2 bases, with 6 bases spanning the gap. In germline, CDR1 is DFQATT, CDR2 SNEGSKA (reference sequence). CDR3 length: 12 residues. The CDR3 DNA reads as TGCAGTGCTAGAGTTACGGCCTACGAGCAGTACTTC. As protein: CSARVTAYEQYF.

This clonotype was observed many times. The genes are TRBV5-6 and TRBJ2-1; D remains unclear. Between the trimmed V and J ends, which lost 1 base and 5 bases, there was a span of 13 bases. CDR3 length: 15 amino acids. Germline CDR1 is SGHDT and CDR2 is YYEEEE. CDR3 DNA sequence: TGTGCCAGCAGCTTGAATCCAGGTCCAAACAATGAGCAGTTCTTC. It specifies CASSLNPGPNNEQFF.

This clonotype has a count of ten or more. The V and J genes are TRBV11-2 and TRBJ2-7; maybe TRBD2 (6 bases). Germline CDR1 reads SGHAT; CDR2 reads FQNNGV. Trimming pared 0 bases from V and 4 bases from J, leaving 16 bases between. This CDR3 comprises 16 residues. The DNA for the CDR3 is TGTGCCAGCAGCTTAGAGTTTTCGGACGGACTATACGAGCAGTACTTC. Protein sequence: CASSLEFSDGLYEQYF.

At least ten counts were recorded for this clonotype. The CDR3 region has the DNA TGTGCCAGCAGCCGCGGACGCAATGAGCAGTTCTTC. Encoded protein: CASSRGRNEQFF. The V and J genes are TRBV11-3 and TRBJ2-1; no reliable D call. Germline V gene sequence: CDR1 SGHNT, CDR2 YENEEA. This CDR3 contains 12 residues. V lost 5 bases to trimming and J lost 6 bases, with 8 bases between them.

The CDR3 is CASSPRTGREGFNQPQHF. CDR3 DNA: TGTGCCAGCAGTCCTCGGACAGGGAGGGAGGGTTTTAATCAGCCCCAGCATTTT. The V gene is TRBV28, the J gene TRBJ1-5; 8 bases line up with TRBD1. This CDR3 has 18 amino acids. J was trimmed by 4 bases and V by 5 bases; bases with no gene match: 16. Germline V gene lookup returns CDR1 MDHEN and CDR2 SYDVKM.

This clonotype was detected many times. The rearrangement links TRBV7-2 to TRBJ1-4; D is perhaps TRBD1 (5 bases). CDR1 is SGHTA, CDR2 FQGNSA, per germline. Trimming pared 5 bases from V and 0 bases from J, leaving 10 bases between. The CDR3 extends over 15 amino acids. CDR3 protein: CASSLQGATNEKLFF. DNA for the CDR3: TGTGCCAGCAGCCTCCAGGGAGCAACTAATGAAAAACTGTTTTTT.

The sample holds many counts of this clonotype. The rearrangement uses TRBV7-8 and TRBJ1-4, with D possibly matching TRBD1 (5 bases). The CDR3 length is 16 residues. The germline V and J ends were trimmed by 7 bases and 0 bases, with 15 bases remaining between them. From germline, CDR1 is SGHVS and CDR2 FQNEAQ. Written as DNA, the CDR3 is TGTGCCAGCACGCTGAGGGGTGGGGCAACTAATGAAAAACTGTTTTTT. It codes for CASTLRGGATNEKLFF. Full variable domain (rest looked up from reference TRBV7-8 and TRBJ1-4): GAGVSQSPRYKVAKRGQDVALRCDPISGHVSLFWYQQALGQGPEFLTYFQNEAQLDKSGLPSDRFFAERPEGSVSTLKIQRTQQEDSAVYLCASTLRGGATNEKLFFGSGTQLSVL.

This clonotype was seen only a few times. The chain recombines TRBV10-3 with TRBJ1-1, with unresolved D. CDR1 and CDR2 (germline): ENHRY, SYGVKD. This CDR3 region has 15 residues. V dropped 4 bases and J dropped 2 bases, with 14 bases sitting between them. The CDR3 bases are TGTGCCATCAGTGCCGTAGTAGGGATAAACACTGAAGCTTTCTTT. Protein product: CAISAVVGINTEAFF.

The V call is TRBV6-2 or TRBV6-3, the J call TRBJ2-1, with 8 bases that match TRBD2. The V segment lost 1 base and the J segment 6 bases; nucleotides outside the gene matches: 5. Germline CDR1 is MNHEY and CDR2 is SVGEGT. The CDR3 has 15 amino acids. This CDR3 reads CASSYWSGGVNEQFF. CDR3 DNA: TGTGCCAGCAGTTACTGGTCGGGAGGGGTCAATGAGCAGTTCTTC.

In its sample, this clonotype was seen many times. V gene TRBV7-2 combines with J gene TRBJ2-3; no clear D. Trimming left V 0 bases short and J 7 bases short, with 11 bases between. CDR1 is SGHTA and CDR2 is FQGNSA in the germline V gene. The CDR3 is 14 amino acids. The CDR3 DNA follows: TGTGCCAGCAGCTTAGCACCCGCCGGTTATACGCAGTATTTT. Encoded protein: CASSLAPAGYTQYF.

Many counts were recorded for this clonotype. This chain connects TRBV19 to TRBJ2-5; possible D gene TRBD1, 6 bases. The V and J ends lost 10 bases and 2 bases respectively, with 17 bases between them. This CDR3 has 14 residues. CDR1 is LNHDA, CDR2 SQIVND, per germline (reference sequence). CDR3 sequence reads: CATSQGFGQETQYF. CDR3 sequence (DNA): TGTGCCACCTCACAGGGATTCGGACAAGAGACCCAGTACTTC.

The rearrangement joins TRBV19 to TRBJ1-2, with 8 nucleotides matching TRBD1. The V and J ends lost 7 bases and 5 bases, in that order; junction bases with no gene match: 6. Germline CDR1 and CDR2: LNHDA and SQIVND (reference sequence). The CDR3 loop spans 13 amino acids. CDR3 protein: CASTRGQGYGYTF. As DNA, the CDR3 is TGTGCCAGTACTCGAGGACAGGGATATGGCTACACCTTC.

This clonotype was seen more than once but under ten times. This chain connects TRBV28 to TRBJ1-1, with 7 nucleotides matching TRBD1. J lost 4 bases, V lost 6 bases, and 5 bases had no gene match. The CDR3 loop spans 13 amino acids. Germline loops: CDR1 MDHEN, CDR2 SYDVKM. CDR3 loop: CASRTGLSTEAFF. The DNA for the CDR3 is TGTGCCAGCAGGACAGGGCTGAGCACTGAAGCTTTCTTT.

This clonotype has only a few counts. CDR3 sequence (DNA): TGTGCCAGCAGTCGTCCGGGACTAACGTACAATGAGCAGTTCTTC. It specifies CASSRPGLTYNEQFF. This rearrangement joins TRBV28 to TRBJ2-1; 7 positions match TRBD2. The CDR3 extends over 15 amino acids. The germline gives CDR1 MDHEN, CDR2 SYDVKM. V lost 5 bases to trimming and J lost 4 bases; unmatched junction nucleotides: 8.

This clonotype showed up just a few times. The chain recombines TRBV29-1 with TRBJ1-5; a possible D gene is TRBD1 (6 bases). Trimming removed 4 bases from V and 3 bases from J, with 16 bases in between. Germline CDR1 is SQVTM and CDR2 is ANQGSEA. This CDR3 has 15 residues. CDR3 sequence: CSVVATGGSNQPQHF. CDR3 DNA sequence: TGCAGCGTTGTCGCGACAGGCGGGTCCAATCAGCCCCAGCATTTT.

About this clonotype itself: It may be a read error: a sequence one base away is much more abundant. This CDR3 is missing its conserved last phenylalanine or tryptophan, likely due to a read error. V and J are TRBV28 and TRBJ1-2; 8 bases map to TRBD1. The germline V gene encodes CDR1 MDHEN and CDR2 SYDVKM. The CDR3 is 16 residues long. Losses at the gene ends were 6 bases for V and 1 base for J; bases not matched to a gene: 10. CDR3 protein: CASRQTWTGHNYGYTS. As DNA, the CDR3 is TGTGCCAGCAGGCAAACCTGGACAGGGCATAACTATGGCTACACCTCC.